This T cell receptor beta chain was captured by sequencing in a study of T cell repertoires in cytomegalovirus infection. TCRdb processed the reads anew with MiXCR; each CDR3 protein has one entry. The table lists around 500,000 distinct CDR3 sequences, about two fifths of them singletons. The CDR3 totals 15 residues. Trimming stripped 2 bases from V and 6 bases from J, with 13 bases between. Germline V lookup: CDR1 MNHEY, CDR2 SMNVEV (reference sequence). Only a few counts were recorded for this clonotype. Its matching antigen is unknown. This receptor was obtained from a human donor in good health (CMV status not recorded). Some clones in this sample may be carry-over from other donors' samples. The rearrangement joins TRBV27 to TRBJ2-2, with unresolved D. The sequences come from cultured PBMCs, collected from culture after CMV antigen stimulation. The DNA of the CDR3 is TGTGCCAGCAGTTTAGGATTAGGAGTACCCGGGGAGCTGTTTTTT. Translating gives CASSLGLGVPGELFF.